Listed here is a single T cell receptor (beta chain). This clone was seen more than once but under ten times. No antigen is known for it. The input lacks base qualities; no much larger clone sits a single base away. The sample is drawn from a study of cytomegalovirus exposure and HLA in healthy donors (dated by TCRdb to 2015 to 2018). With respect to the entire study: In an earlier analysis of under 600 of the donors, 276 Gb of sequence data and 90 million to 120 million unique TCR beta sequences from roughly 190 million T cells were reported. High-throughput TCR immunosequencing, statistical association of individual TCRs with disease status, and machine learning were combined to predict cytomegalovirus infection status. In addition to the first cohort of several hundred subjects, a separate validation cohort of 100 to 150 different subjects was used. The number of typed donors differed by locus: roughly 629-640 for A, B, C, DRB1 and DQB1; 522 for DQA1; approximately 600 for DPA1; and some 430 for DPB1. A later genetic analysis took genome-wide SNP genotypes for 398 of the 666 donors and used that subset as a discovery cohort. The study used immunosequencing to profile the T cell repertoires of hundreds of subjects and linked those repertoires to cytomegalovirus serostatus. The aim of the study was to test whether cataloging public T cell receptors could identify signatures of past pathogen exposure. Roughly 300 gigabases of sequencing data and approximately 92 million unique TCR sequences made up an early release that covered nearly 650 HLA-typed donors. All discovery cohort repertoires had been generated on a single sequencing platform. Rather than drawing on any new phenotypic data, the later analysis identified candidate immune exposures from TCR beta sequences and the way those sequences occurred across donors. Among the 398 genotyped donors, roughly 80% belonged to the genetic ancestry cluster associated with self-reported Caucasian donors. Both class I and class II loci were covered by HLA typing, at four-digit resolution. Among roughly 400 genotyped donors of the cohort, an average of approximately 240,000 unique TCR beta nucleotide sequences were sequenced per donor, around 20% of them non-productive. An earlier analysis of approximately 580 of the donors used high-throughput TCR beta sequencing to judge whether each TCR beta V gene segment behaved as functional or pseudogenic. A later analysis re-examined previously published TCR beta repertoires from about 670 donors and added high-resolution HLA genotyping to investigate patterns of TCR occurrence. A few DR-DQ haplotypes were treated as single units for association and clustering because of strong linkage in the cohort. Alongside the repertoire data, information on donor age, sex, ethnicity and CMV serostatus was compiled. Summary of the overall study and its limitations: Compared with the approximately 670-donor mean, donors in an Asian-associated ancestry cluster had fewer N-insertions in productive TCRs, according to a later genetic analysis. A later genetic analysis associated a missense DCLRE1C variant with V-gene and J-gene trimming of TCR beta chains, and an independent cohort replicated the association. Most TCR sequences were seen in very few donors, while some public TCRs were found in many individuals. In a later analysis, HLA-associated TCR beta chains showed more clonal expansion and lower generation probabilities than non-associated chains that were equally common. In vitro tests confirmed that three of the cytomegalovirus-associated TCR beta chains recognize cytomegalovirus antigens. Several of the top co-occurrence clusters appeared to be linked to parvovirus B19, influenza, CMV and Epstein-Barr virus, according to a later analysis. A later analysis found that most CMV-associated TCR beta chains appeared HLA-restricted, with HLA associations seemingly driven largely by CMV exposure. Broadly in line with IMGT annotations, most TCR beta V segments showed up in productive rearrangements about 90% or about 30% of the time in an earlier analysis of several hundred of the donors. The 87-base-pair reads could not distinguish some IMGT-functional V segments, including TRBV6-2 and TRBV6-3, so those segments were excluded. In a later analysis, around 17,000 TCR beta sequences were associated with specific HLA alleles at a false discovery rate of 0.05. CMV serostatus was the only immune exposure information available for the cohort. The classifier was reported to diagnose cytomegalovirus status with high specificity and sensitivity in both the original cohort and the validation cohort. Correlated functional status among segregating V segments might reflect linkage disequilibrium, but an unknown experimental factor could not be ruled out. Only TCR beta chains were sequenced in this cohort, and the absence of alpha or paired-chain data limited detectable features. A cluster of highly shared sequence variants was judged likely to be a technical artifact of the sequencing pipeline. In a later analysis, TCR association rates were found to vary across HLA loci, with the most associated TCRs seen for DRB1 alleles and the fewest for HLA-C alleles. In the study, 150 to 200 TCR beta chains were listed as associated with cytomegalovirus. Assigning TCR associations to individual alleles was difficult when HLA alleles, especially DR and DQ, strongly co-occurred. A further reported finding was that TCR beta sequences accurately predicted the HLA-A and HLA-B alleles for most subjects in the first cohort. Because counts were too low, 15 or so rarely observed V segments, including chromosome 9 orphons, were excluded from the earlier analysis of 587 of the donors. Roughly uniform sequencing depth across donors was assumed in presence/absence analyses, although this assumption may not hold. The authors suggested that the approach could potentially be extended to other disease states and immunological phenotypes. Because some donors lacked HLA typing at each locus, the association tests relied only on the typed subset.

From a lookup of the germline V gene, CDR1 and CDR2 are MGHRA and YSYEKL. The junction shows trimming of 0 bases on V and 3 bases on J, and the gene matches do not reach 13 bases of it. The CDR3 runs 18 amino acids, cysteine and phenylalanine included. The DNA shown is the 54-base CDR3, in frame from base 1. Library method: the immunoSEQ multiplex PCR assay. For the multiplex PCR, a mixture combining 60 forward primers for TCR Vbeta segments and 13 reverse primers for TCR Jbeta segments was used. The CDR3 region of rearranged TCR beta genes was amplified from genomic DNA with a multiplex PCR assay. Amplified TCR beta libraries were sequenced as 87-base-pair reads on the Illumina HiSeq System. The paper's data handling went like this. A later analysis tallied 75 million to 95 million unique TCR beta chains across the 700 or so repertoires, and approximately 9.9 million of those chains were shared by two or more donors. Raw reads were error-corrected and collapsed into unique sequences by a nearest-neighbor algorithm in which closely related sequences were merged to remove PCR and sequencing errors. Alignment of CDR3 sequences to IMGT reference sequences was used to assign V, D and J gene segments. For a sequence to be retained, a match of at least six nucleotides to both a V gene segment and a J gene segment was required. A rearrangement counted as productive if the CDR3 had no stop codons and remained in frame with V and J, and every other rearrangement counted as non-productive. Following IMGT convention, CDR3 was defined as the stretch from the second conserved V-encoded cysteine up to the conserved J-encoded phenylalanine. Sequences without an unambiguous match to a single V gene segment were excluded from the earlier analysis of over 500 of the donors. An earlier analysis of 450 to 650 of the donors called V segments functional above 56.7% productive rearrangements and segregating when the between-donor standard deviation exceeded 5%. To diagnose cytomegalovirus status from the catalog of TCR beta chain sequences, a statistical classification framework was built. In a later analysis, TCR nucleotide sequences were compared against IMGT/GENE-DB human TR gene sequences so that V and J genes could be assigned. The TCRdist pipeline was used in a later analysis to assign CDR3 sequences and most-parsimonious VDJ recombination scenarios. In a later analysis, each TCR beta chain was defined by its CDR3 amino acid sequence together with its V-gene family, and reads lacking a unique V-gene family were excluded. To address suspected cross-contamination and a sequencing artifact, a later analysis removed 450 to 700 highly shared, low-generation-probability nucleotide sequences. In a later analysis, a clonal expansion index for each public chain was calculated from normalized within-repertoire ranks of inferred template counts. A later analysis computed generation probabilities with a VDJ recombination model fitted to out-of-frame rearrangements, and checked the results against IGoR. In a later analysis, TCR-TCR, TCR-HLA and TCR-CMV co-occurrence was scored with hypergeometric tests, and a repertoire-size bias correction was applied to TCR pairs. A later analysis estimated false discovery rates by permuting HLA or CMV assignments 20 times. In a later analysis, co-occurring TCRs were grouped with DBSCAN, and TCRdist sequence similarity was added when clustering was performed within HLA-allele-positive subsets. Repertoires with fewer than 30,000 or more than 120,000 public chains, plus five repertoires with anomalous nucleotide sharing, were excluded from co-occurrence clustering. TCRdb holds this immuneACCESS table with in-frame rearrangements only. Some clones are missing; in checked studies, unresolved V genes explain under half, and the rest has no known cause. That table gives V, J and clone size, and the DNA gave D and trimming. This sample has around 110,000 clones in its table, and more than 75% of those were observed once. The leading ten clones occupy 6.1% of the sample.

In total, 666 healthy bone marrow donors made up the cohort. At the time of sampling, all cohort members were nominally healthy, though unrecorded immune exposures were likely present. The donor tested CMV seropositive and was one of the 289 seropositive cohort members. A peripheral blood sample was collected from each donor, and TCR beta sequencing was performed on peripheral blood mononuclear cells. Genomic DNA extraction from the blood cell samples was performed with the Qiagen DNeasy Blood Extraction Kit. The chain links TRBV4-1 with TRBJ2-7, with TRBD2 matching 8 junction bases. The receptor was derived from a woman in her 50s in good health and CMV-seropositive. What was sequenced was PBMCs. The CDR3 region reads CASSQDPESGGIRYEQYF. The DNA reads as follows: TGCGCCAGCAGCCAAGATCCAGAAAGCGGGGGAATACGCTACGAGCAGTACTTC.